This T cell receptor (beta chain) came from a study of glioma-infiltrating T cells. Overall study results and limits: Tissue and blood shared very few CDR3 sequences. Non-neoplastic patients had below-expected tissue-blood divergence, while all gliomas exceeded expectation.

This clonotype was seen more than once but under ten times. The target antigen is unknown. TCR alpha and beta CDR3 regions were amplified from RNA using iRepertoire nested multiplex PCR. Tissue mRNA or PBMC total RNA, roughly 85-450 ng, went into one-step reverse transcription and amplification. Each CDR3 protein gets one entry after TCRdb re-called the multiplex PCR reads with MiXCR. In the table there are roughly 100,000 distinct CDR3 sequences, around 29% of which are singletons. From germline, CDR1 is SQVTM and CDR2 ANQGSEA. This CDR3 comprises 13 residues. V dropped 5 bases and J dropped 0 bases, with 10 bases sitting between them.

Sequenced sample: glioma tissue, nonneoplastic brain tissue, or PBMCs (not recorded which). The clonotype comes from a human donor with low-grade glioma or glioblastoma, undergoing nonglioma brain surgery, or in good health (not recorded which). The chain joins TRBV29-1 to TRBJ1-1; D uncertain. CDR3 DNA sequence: TGCAGCGTTCGGGCAGGCGTGAACACTGAAGCTTTCTTT. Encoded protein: CSVRAGVNTEAFF.